These T cell receptor beta chains were read from a single sample in a study of blood T cells in healthy people across ages. Using its own MiXCR run on the 5' RACE reads, TCRdb lists one record per CDR3 protein. In the table there are some 860,000 distinct CDR3 sequences, 45% to 70% of which are singletons. Sequenced input: blood. Receptors were obtained from a man aged 35 to 55 in good health. CDR3s include the opening cysteine and the closing phenylalanine or tryptophan. D genes are given only for firm matches. Clone size, where shown, is once, few, many, or a class for clones that have expanded.

v_gene: TRBV7-2
abundance: -
d_gene: -
j_gene: TRBJ1-2
CDR3aa: CASSLATFGILYGHTF
CDR3nt: TGTGCCAGCAGCTTAGCGACTTTCGGGATCTTGTATGGCCACACCTTC

v_gene: TRBV28
abundance: once
d_gene: TRBD1
j_gene: TRBJ2-5
CDR3aa: CASSRWGQGSPETQYF
CDR3nt: TGTGCCAGCAGCCGGTGGGGACAGGGGTCCCCAGAGACCCAGTACTTC

v_gene: TRBV7-9
abundance: -
d_gene: -
j_gene: TRBJ1-2
CDR3aa: CASSDGTGANYGYTF
CDR3nt: TGTGCCAGCAGCGATGGGACCGGAGCTAACTATGGCTACACCTTC

v_gene: TRBV29-1
abundance: -
d_gene: -
j_gene: TRBJ1-1
CDR3aa: CSVANYWGAFF
CDR3nt: TGCAGCGTTGCTAACTATTGGGGAGCTTTCTTT

v_gene: TRBV28
abundance: -
d_gene: TRBD1
j_gene: TRBJ1-2
CDR3aa: CASSSIETGYYGYTF
CDR3nt: TGTGCCAGCAGTTCAATAGAGACAGGGTACTATGGCTACACCTTC

v_gene: TRBV29-1
abundance: -
d_gene: -
j_gene: TRBJ2-7
CDR3aa: CSVVKNQLSYEQYF
CDR3nt: TGCAGCGTTGTCAAGAACCAGCTCTCCTACGAGCAGTACTTC

v_gene: TRBV29-1
abundance: -
d_gene: -
j_gene: TRBJ1-2
CDR3aa: CSLPPLPNLYGYTF
CDR3nt: TGCAGCTTGCCCCCCCTCCCCAATCTCTATGGCTACACCTTC

v_gene: TRBV3-1
abundance: -
d_gene: TRBD1
j_gene: TRBJ2-1
CDR3aa: CASTTGGEQFF
CDR3nt: TGTGCCAGTACAACAGGGGGTGAGCAGTTCTTC

v_gene: TRBV20-1
abundance: -
d_gene: TRBD2
j_gene: TRBJ2-5
CDR3aa: CSAPGTRQETQYF
CDR3nt: TGCAGTGCCCCCGGGACTAGACAAGAGACCCAGTACTTC

v_gene: TRBV4-3
abundance: -
d_gene: -
j_gene: TRBJ1-1
CDR3aa: CASSQGLQGNTEAFF
CDR3nt: TGCGCCAGCAGCCAAGGGTTACAGGGGAACACTGAAGCTTTCTTT

v_gene: TRBV20-1
abundance: -
d_gene: -
j_gene: TRBJ2-1
CDR3aa: CSAMTVSSYNEQFF
CDR3nt: TGCAGTGCCATGACGGTTAGCTCCTACAATGAGCAGTTCTTC

v_gene: TRBV4-2
abundance: few
d_gene: -
j_gene: TRBJ2-5
CDR3aa: CASSQDYPYERYF
CDR3nt: TGTGCCAGCAGCCAAGATTATCCCTACGAGCGGTACTTC

v_gene: TRBV2
abundance: -
d_gene: -
j_gene: TRBJ2-3
CDR3aa: CASGAIRADTQYF
CDR3nt: TGTGCCAGCGGTGCGATTAGGGCAGATACGCAGTATTTT

v_gene: TRBV7-2
abundance: few
d_gene: -
j_gene: TRBJ1-2
CDR3aa: CASSAAGQLNYGYTF
CDR3nt: TGTGCCAGCAGCGCAGCTGGACAGCTTAACTATGGCTACACCTTC

v_gene: TRBV5-1
abundance: -
d_gene: TRBD2
j_gene: TRBJ2-3
CDR3aa: CASRQLTSGRNTDTQYF
CDR3nt: TGCGCCAGCAGGCAGCTGACTAGCGGGAGAAACACAGATACGCAGTATTTT

v_gene: TRBV6-2/TRBV6-3
abundance: -
d_gene: TRBD2
j_gene: TRBJ2-7
CDR3aa: CASSPSGRPGEQYF
CDR3nt: TGTGCCAGCAGTCCCAGCGGGAGGCCGGGTGAGCAGTACTTC

v_gene: TRBV6-2/TRBV6-3
abundance: -
d_gene: -
j_gene: TRBJ2-7
CDR3aa: CASTELSGSSYEQYF
CDR3nt: TGTGCCAGCACCGAACTATCCGGGTCTTCCTACGAGCAGTACTTC

v_gene: TRBV6-4
abundance: few
d_gene: TRBD1
j_gene: TRBJ2-1
CDR3aa: CASSKGQGWDEQFF
CDR3nt: TGTGCCAGCAGCAAGGGACAGGGGTGGGATGAGCAGTTCTTC

v_gene: TRBV20-1
abundance: -
d_gene: -
j_gene: TRBJ2-7
CDR3aa: CSGGRGTYEQYF
CDR3nt: TGCAGTGGCGGTCGCGGGACCTACGAGCAGTACTTC

v_gene: TRBV4-3
abundance: -
d_gene: TRBD2
j_gene: TRBJ2-7
CDR3aa: CASSQGLTTQNYEQYF
CDR3nt: TGCGCCAGCAGCCAGGGACTAACAACTCAAAACTACGAGCAGTACTTC

v_gene: TRBV7-3
abundance: once
d_gene: -
j_gene: TRBJ2-6
CDR3aa: CASSLGRGSGAYVLTF
CDR3nt: TGTGCCAGCAGCTTAGGCAGAGGCTCTGGGGCCTACGTCCTGACTTTC

v_gene: TRBV6-6
abundance: -
d_gene: TRBD1
j_gene: TRBJ2-5
CDR3aa: CASSYPTGFLETQYF
CDR3nt: TGTGCCAGCAGTTACCCGACAGGGTTCTTGGAGACCCAGTACTTC

v_gene: TRBV15
abundance: -
d_gene: -
j_gene: TRBJ2-3
CDR3aa: CATVRIGGTDTQYF
CDR3nt: TGTGCCACCGTCAGGATCGGGGGAACAGATACGCAGTATTTT

v_gene: TRBV28
abundance: -
d_gene: TRBD2
j_gene: TRBJ2-7
CDR3aa: CASSLGLEIAYEQYF
CDR3nt: TGTGCCAGCAGCCTGGGACTAGAGATAGCCTACGAGCAGTACTTC

v_gene: TRBV7-2
abundance: -
d_gene: TRBD1
j_gene: TRBJ1-2
CDR3aa: CASSLGQGGFGYTF
CDR3nt: TGTGCCAGCAGCTTGGGACAGGGAGGATTCGGCTACACCTTC

v_gene: TRBV29-1
abundance: -
d_gene: -
j_gene: TRBJ2-7
CDR3aa: CSVDESGPNYEQYF
CDR3nt: TGCAGCGTTGACGAGAGCGGGCCTAACTACGAGCAGTACTTC

v_gene: TRBV20-1
abundance: -
d_gene: TRBD1
j_gene: TRBJ2-3
CDR3aa: CSARDRPVKYTDTQYF
CDR3nt: TGCAGTGCCAGGGACAGGCCCGTAAAGTACACAGATACGCAGTATTTT

v_gene: TRBV15
abundance: -
d_gene: TRBD1
j_gene: TRBJ2-5
CDR3aa: CATSRETWTGGQETQYF
CDR3nt: TGTGCCACCAGCAGAGAGACTTGGACAGGAGGCCAAGAGACCCAGTACTTC

v_gene: TRBV20-1
abundance: -
d_gene: -
j_gene: TRBJ2-7
CDR3aa: CSARDRWQGSSYEQYF
CDR3nt: TGCAGTGCTAGAGATAGGTGGCAGGGGAGCTCCTACGAGCAGTACTTC

v_gene: TRBV12-3/TRBV12-4
abundance: -
d_gene: TRBD1
j_gene: TRBJ2-4
CDR3aa: CAGKSFGTGGTEQYF
CDR3nt: TGTGCCGGCAAATCCTTCGGGACAGGTGGTACAGAGCAGTACTTC

v_gene: TRBV9
abundance: -
d_gene: -
j_gene: TRBJ2-1
CDR3aa: CASSATLGAQGGGNEQFF
CDR3nt: TGTGCCAGCAGCGCCACTCTAGGGGCCCAGGGGGGTGGCAATGAGCAGTTCTTC

v_gene: TRBV28
abundance: few
d_gene: -
j_gene: TRBJ2-7
CDR3aa: CASRAGELYEQYF
CDR3nt: TGTGCCAGCAGGGCAGGAGAGCTCTACGAGCAGTACTTC

v_gene: TRBV5-1
abundance: -
d_gene: TRBD1
j_gene: TRBJ1-1
CDR3aa: CASRDRADAFF
CDR3nt: TGCGCCAGCAGAGACAGGGCTGACGCTTTCTTT

v_gene: TRBV5-1
abundance: -
d_gene: -
j_gene: TRBJ1-2
CDR3aa: CASSLALYMEGYTF
CDR3nt: TGCGCCAGCAGCTTGGCCCTCTACATGGAGGGCTACACCTTC